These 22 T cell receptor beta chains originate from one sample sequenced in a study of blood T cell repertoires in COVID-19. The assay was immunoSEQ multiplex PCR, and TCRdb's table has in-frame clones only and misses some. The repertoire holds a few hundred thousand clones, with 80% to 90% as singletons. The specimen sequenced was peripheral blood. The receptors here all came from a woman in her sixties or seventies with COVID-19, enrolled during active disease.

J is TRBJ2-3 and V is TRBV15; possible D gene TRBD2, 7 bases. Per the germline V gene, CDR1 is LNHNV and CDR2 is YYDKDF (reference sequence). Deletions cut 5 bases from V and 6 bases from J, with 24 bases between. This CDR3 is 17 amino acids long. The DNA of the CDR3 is TGTGCCACCAGCCCCCGGGCGCGGGCGGGGGCCTCGGATACGCAGTATTTT. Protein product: CATSPRARAGASDTQYF. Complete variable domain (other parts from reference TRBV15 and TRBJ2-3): DAMVIQNPRYQVTQFGKPVTLSCSQTLNHNVMYWYQQKSSQAPKLLFHYYDKDFNNEADTPDNFQSRRPNTSFCFLDIRSPGLGDTAMYLCATSPRARAGASDTQYFGPGTRLTVL.

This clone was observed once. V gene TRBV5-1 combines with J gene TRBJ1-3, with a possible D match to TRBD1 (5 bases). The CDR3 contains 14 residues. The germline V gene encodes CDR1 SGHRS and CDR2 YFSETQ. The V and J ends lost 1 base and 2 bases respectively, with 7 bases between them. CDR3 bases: TGCGCCAGCAGCTTGATAGGGGCTGGAAACACCATATATTTT. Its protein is CASSLIGAGNTIYF.

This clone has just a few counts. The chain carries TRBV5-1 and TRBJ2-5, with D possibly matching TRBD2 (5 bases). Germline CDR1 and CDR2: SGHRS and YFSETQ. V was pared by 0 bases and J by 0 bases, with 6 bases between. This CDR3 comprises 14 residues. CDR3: CASSLGGYQETQYF. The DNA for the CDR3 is TGCGCCAGCAGCTTGGGAGGGTACCAAGAGACCCAGTACTTC.

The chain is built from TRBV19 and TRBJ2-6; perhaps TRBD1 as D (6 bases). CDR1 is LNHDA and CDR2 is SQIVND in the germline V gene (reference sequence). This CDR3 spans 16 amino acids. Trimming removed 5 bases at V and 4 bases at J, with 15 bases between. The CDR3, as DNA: TGTGCCAGTAGTGATACAGGGTTTATCGGGGCCAACGTCCTGACTTTC. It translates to CASSDTGFIGANVLTF.

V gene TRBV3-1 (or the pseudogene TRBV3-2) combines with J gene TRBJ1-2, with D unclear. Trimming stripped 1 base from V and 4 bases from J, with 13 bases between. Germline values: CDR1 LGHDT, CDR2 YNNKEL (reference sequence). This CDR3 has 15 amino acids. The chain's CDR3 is CASSQATGDGYGYTF. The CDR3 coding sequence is TGTGCCAGCAGCCAAGCTACGGGAGACGGCTATGGCTACACCTTC.

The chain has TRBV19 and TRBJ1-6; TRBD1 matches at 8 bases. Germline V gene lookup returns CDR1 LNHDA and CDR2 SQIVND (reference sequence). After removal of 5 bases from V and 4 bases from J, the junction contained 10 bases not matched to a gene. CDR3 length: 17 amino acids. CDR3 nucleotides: TGTGCCAGTAGTGCCTCCGGGACAGGTTCATATAATTCACCCCTCCACTTT. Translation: CASSASGTGSYNSPLHF. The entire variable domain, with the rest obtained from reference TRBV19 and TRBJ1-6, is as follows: DGGITQSPKYLFRKEGQNVTLSCEQNLNHDAMYWYRQDPGQGLRLIYYSQIVNDFQKGDIAEGYSVSREKKESFPLTVTSAQKNPTAFYLCASSASGTGSYNSPLHFGNGTRLTVT.

In DNA, the CDR3 is TGTGCCAGCAGCTTACCAGCGGGGGGCTACGAGCAGTACTTC. It specifies CASSLPAGGYEQYF. The rearrangement joins TRBV7-6 to TRBJ2-7; 9 nucleotides align to TRBD2. Trimming at V came to 2 bases and at J to 3 bases, leaving 2 bases not matched to a gene. The CDR3 loop spans 14 amino acids. The V gene's germline CDR1 is SGHVS and CDR2 FNYEAQ.

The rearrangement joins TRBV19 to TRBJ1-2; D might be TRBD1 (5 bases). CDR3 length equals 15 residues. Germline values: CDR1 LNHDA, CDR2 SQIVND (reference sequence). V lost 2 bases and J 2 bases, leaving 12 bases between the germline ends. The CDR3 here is CASSIRFGGNYGYTF. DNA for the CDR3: TGTGCCAGTAGTATAAGGTTCGGGGGAAACTATGGCTACACCTTC. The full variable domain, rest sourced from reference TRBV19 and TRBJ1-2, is DGGITQSPKYLFRKEGQNVTLSCEQNLNHDAMYWYRQDPGQGLRLIYYSQIVNDFQKGDIAEGYSVSREKKESFPLTVTSAQKNPTAFYLCASSIRFGGNYGYTFGSGTRLTVV.

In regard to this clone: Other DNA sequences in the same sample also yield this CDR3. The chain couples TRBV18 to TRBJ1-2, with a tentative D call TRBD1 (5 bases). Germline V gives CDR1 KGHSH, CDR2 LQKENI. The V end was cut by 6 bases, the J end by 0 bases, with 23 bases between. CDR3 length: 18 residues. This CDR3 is CASSPAGGNPAANYGYTF. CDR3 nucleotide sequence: TGTGCCAGCTCCCCAGCGGGGGGGAACCCGGCAGCTAACTATGGCTACACCTTC.

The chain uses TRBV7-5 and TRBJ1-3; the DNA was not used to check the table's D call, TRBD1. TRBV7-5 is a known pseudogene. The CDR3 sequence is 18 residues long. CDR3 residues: CVRSSAQGNTGSGNTIYF. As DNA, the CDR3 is TGTGTCAGAAGCTCAGCCCAGGGAAATACGGGTAGCGGAAACACCATATATTTT.

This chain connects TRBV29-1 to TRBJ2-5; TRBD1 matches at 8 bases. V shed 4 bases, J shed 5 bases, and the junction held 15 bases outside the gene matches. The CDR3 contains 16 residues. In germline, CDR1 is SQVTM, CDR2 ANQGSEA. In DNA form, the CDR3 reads TGCAGCGTTGGTCGCAGGGGGCTAATTGGGTGGGAGACCCAGTACTTC. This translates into CSVGRRGLIGWETQYF.

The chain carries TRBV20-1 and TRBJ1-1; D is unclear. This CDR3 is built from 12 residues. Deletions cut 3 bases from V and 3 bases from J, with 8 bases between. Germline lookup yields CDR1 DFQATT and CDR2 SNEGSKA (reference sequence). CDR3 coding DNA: TGCAGTGCTAGTAGGACTTACACTGAAGCTTTCTTT. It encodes CSASRTYTEAFF.

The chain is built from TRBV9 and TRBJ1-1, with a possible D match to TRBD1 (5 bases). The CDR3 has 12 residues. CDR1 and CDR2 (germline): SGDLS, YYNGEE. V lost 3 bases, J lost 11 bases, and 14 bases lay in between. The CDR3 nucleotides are TGTGCCAGCAGCGCAGGGACGGGGGAGGCTTTCTTT. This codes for CASSAGTGEAFF.

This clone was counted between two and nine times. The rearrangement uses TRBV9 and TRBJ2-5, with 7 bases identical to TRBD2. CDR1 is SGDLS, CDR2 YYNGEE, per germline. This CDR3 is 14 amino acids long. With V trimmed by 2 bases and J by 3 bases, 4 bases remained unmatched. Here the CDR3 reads CASSVRAGEETQYF. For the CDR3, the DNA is TGTGCCAGCAGCGTCAGGGCGGGGGAAGAGACCCAGTACTTC. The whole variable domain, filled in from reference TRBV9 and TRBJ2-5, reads DSGVTQTPKHLITATGQRVTLRCSPRSGDLSVYWYQQSLDQGLQFLIQYYNGEERAKGNILERFSAQQFPDLHSELNLSSLELGDSALYFCASSVRAGEETQYFGPGTRLLVL.

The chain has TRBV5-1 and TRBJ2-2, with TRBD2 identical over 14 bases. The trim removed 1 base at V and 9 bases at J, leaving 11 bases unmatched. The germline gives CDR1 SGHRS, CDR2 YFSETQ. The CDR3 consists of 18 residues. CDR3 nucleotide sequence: TGCGCCAGCAGCTTGCCGGGACTAGCGGGGGCCCGGGTGAGGGAGCTGTTTTTT. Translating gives CASSLPGLAGARVRELFF.

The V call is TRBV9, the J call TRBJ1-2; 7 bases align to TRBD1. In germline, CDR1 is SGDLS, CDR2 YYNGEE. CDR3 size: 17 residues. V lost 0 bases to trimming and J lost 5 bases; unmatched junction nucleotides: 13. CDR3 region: CASSVDSWTGVKYGYTF. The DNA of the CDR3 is TGTGCCAGCAGCGTAGACTCTTGGACAGGAGTGAAGTATGGCTACACCTTC.

CDR3 DNA sequence: TGTGCCAGCAGCCCGCGACAGCCGCCAAGAGAGACCCAGTACTTC. Translation: CASSPRQPPRETQYF. The chain is built from TRBV11-3 and TRBJ2-5; possible D gene TRBD1, 5 bases. The CDR3 is 15 amino acids. Germline V gene lookup returns CDR1 SGHNT and CDR2 YENEEA. V lost 5 bases, J lost 4 bases, and 17 bases lay in between. The full variable domain, rest sourced from reference TRBV11-3 and TRBJ2-5, is EAGVVQSPRYKIIEKKQPVAFWCNPISGHNTLYWYLQNLGQGPELLIRYENEEAVDDSQLPKDRFSAERLKGVDSTLKIQPAELGDSAVYLCASSPRQPPRETQYFGPGTRLLVL.

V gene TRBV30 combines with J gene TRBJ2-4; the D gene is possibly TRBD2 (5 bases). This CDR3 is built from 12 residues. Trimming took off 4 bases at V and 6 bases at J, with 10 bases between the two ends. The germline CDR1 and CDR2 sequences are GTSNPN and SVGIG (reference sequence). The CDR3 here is CAWNSGPNIQYF. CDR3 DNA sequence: TGTGCCTGGAACAGCGGTCCAAACATTCAGTACTTC.

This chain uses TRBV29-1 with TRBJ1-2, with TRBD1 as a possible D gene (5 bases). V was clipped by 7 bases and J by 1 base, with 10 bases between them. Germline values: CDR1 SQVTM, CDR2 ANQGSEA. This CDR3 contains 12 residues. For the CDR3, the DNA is TGCAGCGGGCAGACAGATAACTATGGCTACACCTTC. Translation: CSGQTDNYGYTF.

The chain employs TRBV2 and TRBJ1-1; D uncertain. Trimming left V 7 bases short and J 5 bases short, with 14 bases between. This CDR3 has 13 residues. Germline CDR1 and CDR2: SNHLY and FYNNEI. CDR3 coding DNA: TGTGCCAGCACAGAGGGAGTGGTGACTGAAGCTTTCTTT. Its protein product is CASTEGVVTEAFF.

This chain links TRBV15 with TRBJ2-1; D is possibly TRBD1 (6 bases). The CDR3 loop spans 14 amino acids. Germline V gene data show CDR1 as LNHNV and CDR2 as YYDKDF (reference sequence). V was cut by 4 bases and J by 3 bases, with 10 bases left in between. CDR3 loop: CATSIRQVYNEQFF. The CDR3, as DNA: TGTGCCACCAGCATTCGACAGGTCTACAATGAGCAGTTCTTC.

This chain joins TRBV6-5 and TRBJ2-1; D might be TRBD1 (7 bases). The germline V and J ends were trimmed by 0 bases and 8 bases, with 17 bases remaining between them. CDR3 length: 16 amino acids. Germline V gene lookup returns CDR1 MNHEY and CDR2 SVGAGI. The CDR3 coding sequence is TGTGCCAGCAGTTACTCGGCGGGACAGAAATTGCATGAGCAGTTCTTC. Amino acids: CASSYSAGQKLHEQFF.